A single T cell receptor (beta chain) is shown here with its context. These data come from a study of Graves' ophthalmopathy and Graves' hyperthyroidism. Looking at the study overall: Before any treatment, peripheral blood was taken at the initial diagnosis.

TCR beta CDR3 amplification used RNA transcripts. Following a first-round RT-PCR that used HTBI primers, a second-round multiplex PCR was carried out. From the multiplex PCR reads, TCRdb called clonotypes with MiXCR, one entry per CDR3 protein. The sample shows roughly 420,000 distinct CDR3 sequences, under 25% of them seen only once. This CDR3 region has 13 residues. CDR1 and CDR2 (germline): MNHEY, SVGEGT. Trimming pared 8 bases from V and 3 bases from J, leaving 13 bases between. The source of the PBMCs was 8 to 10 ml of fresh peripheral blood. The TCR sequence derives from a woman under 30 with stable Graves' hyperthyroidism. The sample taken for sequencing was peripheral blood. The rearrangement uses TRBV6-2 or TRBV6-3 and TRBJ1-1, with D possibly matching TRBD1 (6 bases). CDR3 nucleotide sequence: TGTGCCAGCGGGGGCGGTGTGGACACTGAAGCTTTCTTT. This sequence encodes CASGGGVDTEAFF.